Here is one TCR beta chain with its context. Germline lookup yields CDR1 SEHNR and CDR2 FQNEAQ (reference sequence). Trimming removed 6 bases at V and 9 bases at J, with 15 bases between. The CDR3 is made up of 14 amino acids. The TCR beta repertoire was assessed by survey-level immunoSEQ sequencing. Using immunoSEQ multiplex PCR, the repertoire was profiled, and TCRdb retains in-frame clones only, with some absent. The table shows approximately 70,000 clones, with around 93% occurring only once. This TCR was sampled from a man aged 35 to 55 with rheumatoid arthritis. The V call is TRBV7-9, the J call TRBJ1-6; possible D gene TRBD1, 5 bases. The sample comprised PBMCs. The CDR3 here is CASRLIGGGSPLHF. CDR3 nucleotides: TGTGCCAGCAGACTAATCGGGGGAGGTTCACCCCTCCACTTT.